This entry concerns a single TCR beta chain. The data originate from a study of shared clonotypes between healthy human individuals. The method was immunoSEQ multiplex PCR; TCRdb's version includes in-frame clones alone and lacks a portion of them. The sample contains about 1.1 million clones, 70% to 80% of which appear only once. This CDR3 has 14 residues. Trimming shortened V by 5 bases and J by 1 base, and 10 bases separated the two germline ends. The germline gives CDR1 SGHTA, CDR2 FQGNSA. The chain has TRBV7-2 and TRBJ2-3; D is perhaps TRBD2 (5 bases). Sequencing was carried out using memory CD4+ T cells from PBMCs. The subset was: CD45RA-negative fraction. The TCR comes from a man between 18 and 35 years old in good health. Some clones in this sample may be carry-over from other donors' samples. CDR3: CASSHGLRTDTQYF. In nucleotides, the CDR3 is TGTGCCAGCAGCCACGGACTCCGCACAGATACGCAGTATTTT.